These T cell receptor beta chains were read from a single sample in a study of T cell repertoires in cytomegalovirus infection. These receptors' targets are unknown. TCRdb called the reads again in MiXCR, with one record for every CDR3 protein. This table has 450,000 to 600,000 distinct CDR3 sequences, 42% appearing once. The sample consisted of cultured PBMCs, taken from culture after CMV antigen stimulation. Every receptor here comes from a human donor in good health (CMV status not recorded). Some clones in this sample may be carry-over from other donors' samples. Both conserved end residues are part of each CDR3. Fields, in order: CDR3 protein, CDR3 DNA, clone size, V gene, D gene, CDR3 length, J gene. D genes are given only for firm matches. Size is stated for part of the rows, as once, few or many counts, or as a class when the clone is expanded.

CDR3: CASSFGAEYTGELFF; DNA: TGTGCCAGCAGTTTTGGGGCGGAGTACACCGGGGAGCTGTTTTTT; size: few; V: TRBV12-3/TRBV12-4; D: NA; length: 15; J: TRBJ2-2
CDR3: CASSLEGPNYEQYF; DNA: TGTGCCAGCAGCTTGGAGGGGCCTAACTACGAGCAGTACTTC; size: NA; V: TRBV7-6; D: NA; length: 14; J: TRBJ2-7
CDR3: CASRTFRGPVLNTEAFF; DNA: TGTGCCAGCAGGACATTCCGGGGGCCCGTTTTGAACACTGAAGCTTTCTTT; size: many; V: TRBV7-2; D: NA; length: 17; J: TRBJ1-1
CDR3: CASSYLGQGGNTIYF; DNA: TGTGCCAGCAGTTACCTGGGACAGGGGGGAAACACCATATATTTT; size: few; V: TRBV6-5; D: TRBD1; length: 15; J: TRBJ1-3
CDR3: CASSYSTWDQPQHF; DNA: TGTGCCAGCAGTTACTCGACTTGGGATCAGCCCCAGCATTTT; size: few; V: TRBV6-6; D: NA; length: 14; J: TRBJ1-5
CDR3: CAISESGRKAVRETQYF; DNA: TGTGCCATCAGTGAGTCGGGAAGGAAGGCCGTACGAGAGACCCAGTACTTC; size: NA; V: TRBV10-3; D: NA; length: 17; J: TRBJ2-5
CDR3: CASSLAGTSGEQYF; DNA: TGTGCCAGCAGCTTAGCCGGAACCTCGGGGGAGCAGTACTTC; size: few; V: TRBV7-2; D: NA; length: 14; J: TRBJ2-7
CDR3: CASSLDRNHGYTF; DNA: TGTGCCAGCAGCCTTGACAGGAACCATGGCTACACCTTC; size: many; V: TRBV7-2; D: NA; length: 13; J: TRBJ1-2
CDR3: CASSRQGGSSYEQYF; DNA: TGTGCCAGCAGCCGTCAGGGGGGGTCCTCCTACGAGCAGTACTTC; size: NA; V: TRBV12-3/TRBV12-4; D: NA; length: 15; J: TRBJ2-7
CDR3: CAISGAPLDKETQYF; DNA: TGTGCCATCAGTGGGGCCCCGCTAGATAAAGAGACCCAGTACTTC; size: few; V: TRBV10-3; D: NA; length: 15; J: TRBJ2-5
CDR3: CASSPRTGLSEQYF; DNA: TGTGCCAGCAGTCCCCGGACAGGGTTGAGCGAGCAGTACTTC; size: NA; V: TRBV12-3/TRBV12-4; D: TRBD1; length: 14; J: TRBJ2-7
CDR3: CASGTRGNF; DNA: TGTGCCAGCGGCACCAGGGGTAACTTC; size: NA; V: TRBV2; D: NA; length: 9; J: TRBJ2-5
CDR3: CASSFSRDRFGNQPQHF; DNA: TGTGCCAGCAGCTTCTCCCGCGACAGGTTCGGCAATCAGCCCCAGCATTTT; size: NA; V: TRBV7-9; D: NA; length: 17; J: TRBJ1-5
CDR3: CASSPDRGNYNEQFF; DNA: TGTGCCAGCAGTCCTGACAGGGGGAATTACAATGAGCAGTTCTTC; size: NA; V: TRBV2; D: TRBD1; length: 15; J: TRBJ2-1
CDR3: CASSFDRQAVGELFF; DNA: TGTGCCAGCAGTTTCGATCGACAGGCCGTCGGGGAGCTGTTTTTT; size: few; V: TRBV27; D: NA; length: 15; J: TRBJ2-2
CDR3: CASSLTSFQETQYF; DNA: TGTGCCAGCAGCTTGACTAGCTTCCAAGAGACCCAGTACTTC; size: NA; V: TRBV7-2; D: TRBD2; length: 14; J: TRBJ2-5
CDR3: CASSTTSGRVEYEQYF; DNA: TGTGCCAGCAGCACGACTAGCGGGAGGGTAGAGTACGAGCAGTACTTC; size: NA; V: TRBV7-9; D: TRBD2; length: 16; J: TRBJ2-7
CDR3: CASSRQGYTGELFF; DNA: TGTGCCAGCAGTAGACAGGGTTACACCGGGGAGCTGTTTTTT; size: NA; V: TRBV28; D: TRBD1; length: 14; J: TRBJ2-2
CDR3: CSASGRGVETQYF; DNA: TGCAGTGCTAGCGGCAGGGGCGTAGAGACCCAGTACTTC; size: few; V: TRBV20-1; D: NA; length: 13; J: TRBJ2-5
CDR3: CASRHMSKGSHSPLHF; DNA: TGTGCCAGCAGACATATGTCGAAGGGATCTCATTCACCCCTCCACTTT; size: few; V: TRBV7-9; D: NA; length: 16; J: TRBJ1-6
CDR3: CASSLVLAYYNEQFF; DNA: TGTGCCAGCAGCTTGGTCCTAGCGTATTACAATGAGCAGTTCTTC; size: many; V: TRBV7-8; D: NA; length: 15; J: TRBJ2-1
CDR3: CASSVLGTTSGNTIYF; DNA: TGTGCCAGCAGCGTTTTAGGGACAACCTCTGGAAACACCATATATTTT; size: NA; V: TRBV5-4; D: NA; length: 16; J: TRBJ1-3
CDR3: CASSLDSGRADEQYF; DNA: TGTGCCAGCAGCTTAGATAGCGGGAGGGCAGACGAGCAGTACTTC; size: many; V: TRBV7-2; D: TRBD2; length: 15; J: TRBJ2-7
CDR3: CASSLALGGLGETQYF; DNA: TGTGCCAGCAGCTTAGCCTTGGGGGGCCTTGGAGAGACCCAGTACTTC; size: few; V: TRBV7-7; D: NA; length: 16; J: TRBJ2-5
CDR3: CASSFIGWEVQHKNTGELFF; DNA: TGTGCCAGCAGCTTTATCGGGTGGGAGGTACAACATAAGAACACCGGGGAGCTGTTTTTT; size: once; V: TRBV7-6; D: NA; length: 20; J: TRBJ2-2
CDR3: CASSLAGRTGVGETQYF; DNA: TGTGCCAGCAGCTTAGCAGGGAGGACAGGGGTTGGAGAGACCCAGTACTTC; size: many; V: TRBV7-2; D: TRBD1; length: 17; J: TRBJ2-5
CDR3: CASSYPGTESSPRPETQYF; DNA: TGTGCCAGCAGCTACCCCGGGACAGAAAGTAGCCCCCGGCCAGAGACCCAGTACTTC; size: few; V: TRBV7-6; D: TRBD1; length: 19; J: TRBJ2-5
CDR3: CASSRLWGGSDTQYF; DNA: TGTGCCAGCAGCCGATTATGGGGGGGATCAGATACGCAGTATTTT; size: NA; V: TRBV11-2; D: TRBD2; length: 15; J: TRBJ2-3
CDR3: CASSPLAGGATDTQYF; DNA: TGTGCCAGCAGCCCACTAGCGGGGGGTGCGACAGATACGCAGTATTTT; size: few; V: TRBV11-2; D: TRBD2; length: 16; J: TRBJ2-3
CDR3: CASSSTTGTDTQYF; DNA: TGTGCCAGCAGCTCAACTACAGGGACAGATACGCAGTATTTT; size: NA; V: TRBV7-4; D: NA; length: 14; J: TRBJ2-3
CDR3: CASSPKLGQGNTEAFF; DNA: TGTGCCAGCAGCCCAAAGCTCGGACAGGGGAACACTGAAGCTTTCTTT; size: NA; V: TRBV7-9; D: TRBD1; length: 16; J: TRBJ1-1
CDR3: CASQLSAGGNTIYF; DNA: TGTGCTTCTCAACTATCGGCTGGGGGAAACACCATATATTTT; size: NA; V: TRBV4-2; D: NA; length: 14; J: TRBJ1-3
CDR3: CASSFRDREGTQYF; DNA: TGTGCCAGCAGTTTCCGGGACAGAGAAGGGACCCAGTACTTC; size: NA; V: TRBV12-3/TRBV12-4; D: TRBD1; length: 14; J: TRBJ2-5
CDR3: CASSFRGQGAHNEQFF; DNA: TGTGCCAGCAGCTTTAGGGGACAGGGGGCTCACAATGAGCAGTTCTTC; size: many; V: TRBV7-2; D: TRBD1; length: 16; J: TRBJ2-1
CDR3: CASSLSGQGSRSYEQYF; DNA: TGTGCCAGCAGCTTGAGCGGACAGGGGTCCCGCTCCTACGAGCAGTACTTC; size: NA; V: TRBV5-3; D: TRBD1; length: 17; J: TRBJ2-7
CDR3: CASGLVGGTPVALYEQYF; DNA: TGTGCTAGTGGTTTGGTAGGGGGGACACCAGTAGCACTCTACGAGCAGTACTTC; size: NA; V: TRBV12-5; D: NA; length: 18; J: TRBJ2-7
CDR3: CASSLVGPHIYEQYF; DNA: TGTGCCAGCAGCTTAGTAGGCCCCCATATATACGAGCAGTACTTC; size: few; V: TRBV7-9; D: NA; length: 15; J: TRBJ2-7
CDR3: CATGKASGRRGSETQYF; DNA: TGTGCCACCGGGAAGGCTAGCGGGAGGAGAGGTAGCGAGACCCAGTACTTC; size: NA; V: TRBV25-1; D: TRBD2; length: 17; J: TRBJ2-5
CDR3: CASSSGLAAYEQYF; DNA: TGTGCCAGCAGCTCGGGACTAGCTGCCTACGAGCAGTACTTC; size: NA; V: TRBV7-2; D: TRBD2; length: 14; J: TRBJ2-7
CDR3: CSAGAINRVQGTQYF; DNA: TGCAGTGCTGGGGCCATTAATAGGGTCCAAGGGACCCAGTACTTC; size: few; V: TRBV20-1; D: NA; length: 15; J: TRBJ2-5
CDR3: CASSFGYTQYF; DNA: TGTGCCAGCAGCTTCGGCTATACGCAGTATTTT; size: few; V: TRBV7-8; D: NA; length: 11; J: TRBJ2-3
CDR3: CASSSPGVGYEQYF; DNA: TGTGCCAGCTCCTCGCCCGGGGTCGGATACGAGCAGTACTTC; size: NA; V: TRBV7-6; D: NA; length: 14; J: TRBJ2-7
CDR3: CASGAGQGQETQYF; DNA: TGTGCTAGTGGGGCGGGACAGGGGCAAGAGACCCAGTACTTC; size: NA; V: TRBV12-5; D: TRBD1; length: 14; J: TRBJ2-5
CDR3: CASSTATGKVEKLFF; DNA: TGTGCCAGTAGTACCGCTACAGGGAAGGTTGAAAAACTGTTTTTT; size: NA; V: TRBV19; D: NA; length: 15; J: TRBJ1-4
CDR3: CATSRDRSGGRADTQYF; DNA: TGTGCCACCAGCAGAGATCGGAGCGGGGGTAGGGCAGATACGCAGTATTTT; size: NA; V: TRBV15; D: TRBD2; length: 17; J: TRBJ2-3
CDR3: CASSLTGAEETQYF; DNA: TGTGCCAGCAGCCTTACAGGGGCGGAGGAGACCCAGTACTTC; size: NA; V: TRBV7-4; D: TRBD1; length: 14; J: TRBJ2-5
CDR3: CSASNRGMGLNGYTF; DNA: TGCAGTGCTAGTAACCGAGGGATGGGGCTGAATGGCTACACCTTC; size: NA; V: TRBV20-1; D: NA; length: 15; J: TRBJ1-2
CDR3: CASSYSGQTHGYTF; DNA: TGTGCCAGCAGTTACTCTGGACAGACCCATGGCTACACCTTC; size: NA; V: TRBV6-6; D: NA; length: 14; J: TRBJ1-2
CDR3: CASSPRLGVGVTEAFF; DNA: TGTGCCAGCAGCCCTCGGCTGGGGGTTGGCGTCACTGAAGCTTTCTTT; size: NA; V: TRBV11-2; D: NA; length: 16; J: TRBJ1-1
CDR3: CASRPTAGSYNEQFF; DNA: TGTGCCAGCAGACCCACGGCGGGCTCCTACAATGAGCAGTTCTTC; size: many; V: TRBV7-2; D: NA; length: 15; J: TRBJ2-1